This is a list of T cell receptor beta chains from one sample in a study of CD8 T cell repertoires and HIV-1 epitope variants. Assay: immunoSEQ multiplex PCR; the TCRdb copy retains only in-frame clones and omits some. The table shows some 5,700 clones, with over 60% occurring only once. These receptors lack a known antigen. The sequencing input was cultured CD8+ T cells derived from PBMCs. These receptors originate from a male donor with HIV. Both conserved end residues are part of each CDR3. The D gene is left open where the match is weak. The size of a clone is reported for some rows only, either as once, few or many, or as a class for expanded clones.

D gene,V gene,J gene,clone size,CDR3 DNA,CDR3 protein
TRBD2,TRBV5-6,TRBJ2-5,NA,TGTGCCAGCAGCTTGTGGGGGGGCCAAGAGACCCAGTACTTC,CASSLWGGQETQYF
NA,TRBV13,TRBJ1-2,NA,TGCGCCAGCAGCCAAGATCCCCCAGACTTGGACTATGGCTACACCTTC,CASSQDPPDLDYGYTF
TRBD1,TRBV25-1,TRBJ1-1,NA,TGTGCCAGCAGTTCCCCCGGGACAGGGGTGATTTCCACTGAAGCTTTCTTT,CASSSPGTGVISTEAFF
NA,TRBV13,TRBJ2-1,NA,TGTGCCAGCAGCTCGAGGGTCGCCTTCCAGAACAATGAGCAGTTCTTC,CASSSRVAFQNNEQFF
NA,TRBV6-5,TRBJ2-5,NA,TGTGCCAGCAGCCTCCGGGACTCCCAAGAGACCCAGTACTTC,CASSLRDSQETQYF
TRBD2,TRBV5-1,TRBJ2-5,few,TGCGCCAGCAGCAGTTCTGGCGGGGGGGTACAAGAGACCCAGTACTTC,CASSSSGGGVQETQYF
NA,TRBV5-6,TRBJ1-2,NA,TGTGCCAGCAGCCTCGGCAGATATGGCTACACCTTC,CASSLGRYGYTF
NA,TRBV4-3,TRBJ1-1,medium-sized,TGCGCCAGCAGCCAAGGAGGAAGGAACACTGAAGCTTTCTTT,CASSQGGRNTEAFF
NA,TRBV28,TRBJ2-7,NA,TGTGCCAGCAGTGACCGGGACAAGACCTACGAGCAGTACTTC,CASSDRDKTYEQYF
NA,TRBV10-3,TRBJ1-1,few,TGTGCCATCAGCCCGCTGGGGATGAACACTGAAGCTTTCTTT,CAISPLGMNTEAFF
NA,TRBV19,TRBJ1-1,NA,TGTGCCAGTGCGTCGGGAGGGATCACTGAAGCTTTCTTT,CASASGGITEAFF
NA,TRBV19,TRBJ2-1,NA,TGTGCCAGTAGTATGTACAGCGACTCCTACAATGAGCAGTTCTTC,CASSMYSDSYNEQFF
NA,TRBV19,TRBJ1-1,NA,TGTGCCAGTAGGAGCTCGGCGGGGACTGAAGCTTTCTTT,CASRSSAGTEAFF
NA,TRBV11-2,TRBJ2-4,NA,TGTGCCAGCAGTCTCTCGAAAAACATTCAGTACTTC,CASSLSKNIQYF
NA,TRBV6-5,TRBJ1-2,few,TGTGCCAGCAGTTACACCGGTTACTATGGCTACACCTTC,CASSYTGYYGYTF
TRBD1,TRBV30,TRBJ2-3,NA,TGTGCCTGGAAGGGGGCGATGACAGATACGCAGTATTTT,CAWKGAMTDTQYF
NA,TRBV29-1,TRBJ2-1,NA,TGCAGCATTTGGGACCGACAACCTTCGGGTTTATACAATGAGCAGTTCTTC,CSIWDRQPSGLYNEQFF
TRBD2,TRBV29-1,TRBJ2-7,few,TGCAGCTTGCGGCGGGGGGGGGAGACATTCGACTACGAGCAGTACTTC,CSLRRGGETFDYEQYF
NA,TRBV2,TRBJ1-6,NA,TGTGCCAGCAGTCCCCTAGGGGCTGCCTATAATTCACCCCTCCACTTT,CASSPLGAAYNSPLHF
NA,TRBV5-6,TRBJ1-1,few,TGTGCCAGCAGCTTGGAAGGTCCTTTCACTGAAGCTTTCTTT,CASSLEGPFTEAFF
NA,TRBV7-2,TRBJ2-7,NA,TGTGCCAGCAGCTTAGTACTGGGAGAGGACTACGAGCAGTACTTC,CASSLVLGEDYEQYF
TRBD2,TRBV6-5,TRBJ2-7,few,TGTGCCAGCAGTTACTCGACTAGCGGGGCATCCTACGAGCAGTACTTC,CASSYSTSGASYEQYF
NA,TRBV10-2,TRBJ2-3,NA,TGCGCCAGCAGTAGAGCGGAGACTAGCACAGATACGCAGTATTTT,CASSRAETSTDTQYF
NA,TRBV9,TRBJ2-1,NA,TGTGCCAGCAGCGTGAGTCAGTTCAATGAGCAGTTCTTC,CASSVSQFNEQFF
NA,TRBV9,TRBJ1-1,few,TGTGCCAGCAGCGCCGGGGAGATTTTGAACACTGAAGCTTTCTTT,CASSAGEILNTEAFF
NA,TRBV6-5,TRBJ2-7,NA,TGTGCCAGCAGTTATTCCGGGCCCACCTACGAGCAGTACTTC,CASSYSGPTYEQYF
NA,TRBV30,TRBJ1-1,NA,TGTGCCTGGAGCGACACAAACACTGAAGCTTTCTTT,CAWSDTNTEAFF
TRBD2,TRBV7-3,TRBJ2-1,NA,TGTGCCAGCAGCCAGACTAGCGGGGGAGTTTATGAGCAGTTCTTC,CASSQTSGGVYEQFF
NA,TRBV28,TRBJ1-2,NA,TGTGCCAGCACTCAGCTGATTAACTCTGGCTACACCTTC,CASTQLINSGYTF
NA,TRBV7-9,TRBJ2-3,NA,TGTGCCAGCAGCCGAAGCGGGACAGGCACAGATACGCAGTATTTT,CASSRSGTGTDTQYF
TRBD2,TRBV6-5,TRBJ2-5,NA,TGTGCCAGCAGTAGAGGACTAGCGCAAGAGACCCAGTACTTC,CASSRGLAQETQYF
NA,TRBV28,TRBJ1-1,NA,TGTGCCAGCAGTTTACTCCTCGGACGTCCTGAAGCTTTCTTT,CASSLLLGRPEAFF